This T cell receptor (beta chain) comes out of a study of T cells after yellow fever vaccination. Overall study: Preparation of fractions with low cell numbers was performed using SMART-Seq v4 Ultra Low Input. General observations from the study: Reappearance after the booster was observed for most primary-vaccination clones (more than 95% CD4, roughly 88% CD8). The study found a weaker secondary response that peaked faster, day 5 versus 15.

TCRdb independently ran MiXCR on the 5' RACE reads; one entry per CDR3 protein. The table shows about 120,000 distinct CDR3 sequences, with 5.5% to 8% occurring only once. The CDR3 has 18 amino acids. Germline V gives CDR1 SGHAT, CDR2 FQDESV (reference sequence). The ends lost 5 bases at V and 5 bases at J; junction bases unmatched: 13. This clonotype was observed at least ten times. Its antigen remains unknown. The source of this sequence is a man between 18 and 35 years old who received the YFV17D yellow fever vaccine. The rearrangement joins TRBV11-1 to TRBJ2-5, with 14 bases that match TRBD2. The sequencing here drew on CD4+ T cells sorted from PBMCs, taken around 45 days after the first yellow fever vaccination. CDR3 nucleotides: TGTGCCAGCAGCCCGGGGACTAGCGGGGGATACTTTACGGAGACCCAGTACTTC. This translates into CASSPGTSGGYFTETQYF. The variable domain in full, completed from reference TRBV11-1 and TRBJ2-5, reads EAEVAQSPRYKITEKSQAVAFWCDPISGHATLYWYRQILGQGPELLVQFQDESVVDDSQLPKDRFSAERLKGVDSTLKIQPAELGDSAMYLCASSPGTSGGYFTETQYFGPGTRLLVL.